One and the same sample provided the 8 T cell receptor beta chains below, sequenced in a study of blood T cells in healthy people across ages. Next came a second PCR, run for about 6 to 12 cycles, which used a sample-barcoded 5' primer along with a J-beta primer mix. TCRdb recomputed calls from the 5' RACE reads with MiXCR, one row per CDR3 protein. Of more than 650,000 distinct CDR3 sequences listed, roughly 24% are singletons. The same specimen was also included in a second study, on T cells of mothers and their children.

Sequencing used blood. Receptors were obtained from a boy younger than 18 in good health.

V and J are TRBV2 and TRBJ1-1, with D unresolved. CDR3 size: 15 residues. Germline values: CDR1 SNHLY, CDR2 FYNNEI. V was shortened by 7 bases and J by 1 base, with 16 bases between the two germline ends. CDR3 in amino acids: CASTLGPTANTEAFF. CDR3 nucleotide sequence: TGTGCCAGCACCCTCGGCCCCACAGCGAACACTGAAGCTTTCTTT.

This sequence joins TRBV5-1 and TRBJ2-5; TRBD1 might be the D (5 bases). V was shortened by 2 bases and J by 7 bases, with 15 bases between the two germline ends. This CDR3 has 14 amino acids. Per the germline V gene, CDR1 is SGHRS and CDR2 is YFSETQ. This CDR3 reads CASSFGRDRGTQYF. DNA for the CDR3: TGCGCCAGCAGCTTCGGCAGGGATAGGGGGACCCAGTACTTC.

This chain connects TRBV12-3 or TRBV12-4 to TRBJ2-3; TRBD2 aligns across 8 bases. The trim removed 7 bases at V and 8 bases at J, leaving 5 bases unmatched. The CDR3 loop spans 12 amino acids. DNA of the CDR3: TGTGCCAGCACCACGGGAGGGGGTACGCAGTATTTT. Its translation: CASTTGGGTQYF.

This rearrangement joins TRBV15 to TRBJ1-5, with no clear D. V was trimmed by 0 bases and J by 3 bases, leaving 9 bases between them. Germline CDR1 reads LNHNV; CDR2 reads YYDKDF (reference sequence). The CDR3 spans 15 residues. CDR3 residues: CATSRDKGYNQPQHF. CDR3 DNA: TGTGCCACCAGCAGAGATAAGGGTTACAATCAGCCCCAGCATTTT.

This clonotype was counted a few times. This chain joins TRBV7-3 and TRBJ2-3; 10 bases align to TRBD2. This CDR3 has 15 residues. J lost 2 bases, V lost 5 bases, and 4 bases had no gene match. Germline lookup yields CDR1 SGHTA and CDR2 FQGTGA. Here the CDR3 DNA reads TGTGCCAGCAGCCGGACTAGCGGCACCACAGATACGCAGTATTTT. This translates into CASSRTSGTTDTQYF. The full variable domain, completed using reference TRBV7-3 and TRBJ2-3, is GAGVSQTPSNKVTEKGKYVELRCDPISGHTALYWYRQSLGQGPEFLIYFQGTGAADDSGLPNDRFFAVRPEGSVSTLKIQRTERGDSAVYLCASSRTSGTTDTQYFGPGTRLTVL.

This clonotype occurred a few times. V is TRBV12-3 or TRBV12-4 and J is TRBJ1-1; tentative D call: TRBD1 (5 bases). V lost 4 bases, J lost 10 bases, and 16 bases lay in between. The CDR3 covers 13 residues. The CDR3 bases are TGTGCCAGCAGTTCCACCGGGACCGGTGGAGCTTTCTTT. It yields the protein CASSSTGTGGAFF.

J is TRBJ2-1 and V is TRBV28; 7 bases are a match to TRBD1. The V gene end was trimmed by 1 base and the J gene end by 0 bases; junction bases not matched to a gene: 0. The CDR3 has 15 residues. Germline V gene sequence: CDR1 MDHEN, CDR2 SYDVKM. The CDR3 protein is CASSLYRGSYNEQFF. Written as DNA, the CDR3 is TGTGCCAGCAGTTTATACAGGGGCTCCTACAATGAGCAGTTCTTC.

This clonotype was counted between two and nine times. V usage is TRBV2 and J usage is TRBJ2-5, with 12 bases aligning to TRBD2. V shed 10 bases, J shed 5 bases, and the junction held 8 bases outside the gene matches. CDR1 SNHLY and CDR2 FYNNEI come from the germline V gene. The CDR3 contains 14 residues. The DNA of the CDR3 is TGTGCCACCGGAGGACTAGCGGGGAGGGAGACCCAGTACTTC. The encoded protein is CATGGLAGRETQYF. Together with reference TRBV2 and TRBJ2-5, the CDR3 gives the full variable domain: EPEVTQTPSHQVTQMGQEVILRCVPISNHLYFYWYRQILGQKVEFLVSFYNNEISEKSEIFDDQFSVERPDGSNFTLKIRSTKLEDSAMYFCATGGLAGRETQYFGPGTRLLVL.